This section outlines one TCR beta chain sequence together with its context. This entry comes from a study of blood T cell repertoires in COVID-19. In the original workflow: Nucleated cell number was recorded as an estimate derived from reference gene primer amplification. Profiled with immunoSEQ multiplex PCR; TCRdb holds only in-frame clones, not every one. That table supplies the V and J calls and clone size; D and trimming were determined from the DNA. The sample yields approximately 30,000 clones, 80% to 90% seen once. The CDR3 spans 13 residues. V lost 2 bases, J lost 4 bases, and 6 bases lay in between. Germline loops: CDR1 SGHTS, CDR2 YDEGEE.

The sequence was obtained from a human donor in a cohort sampled during active COVID-19. The specimen sequenced was peripheral blood. The chain combines TRBV5-8 with TRBJ1-4, with no clear D. The CDR3 region is CASSFYGNEKLFF. The CDR3 DNA is TGTGCCAGCAGCTTTTACGGTAATGAAAAACTGTTTTTT.